Listed below are T cell receptor beta chains from one sample, sequenced in a study of OX40 agonist ivuxolimab in advanced cancers. The data were produced by immunoSEQ multiplex PCR, yet TCRdb's version contains in-frame clones alone and is incomplete. The table has about 75,000 clones, approximately 81% seen once. This specimen was CD4+ or CD8+ T cells sorted from blood, taken in a trial of the OX40 agonist ivuxolimab. These receptors came from an adult with an advanced solid tumor such as melanoma, head and neck, liver or kidney cancer. The CDR3 runs from the conserved cysteine through the conserved F or W. D genes are given only for firm matches. Part of the rows lack a size; the others show once, few, many or a class for expanded clones.

19	once	TRBD1	TRBJ2-7	TRBV5-5	CASSLARGQGVPLSYEQYF	TGTGCCAGCAGCTTGGCTCGGGGACAGGGGGTCCCCCTCTCCTACGAGCAGTACTTC
14	-	TRBD2	TRBJ2-7	TRBV7-2	CASKNSGRASEQYF	TGTGCCAGCAAGAATAGCGGGAGGGCAAGCGAGCAGTACTTC
15	-	-	TRBJ2-6	TRBV2	CASSPRGSGANVLTF	TGTGCCAGCAGTCCCAGGGGCTCTGGGGCCAACGTCCTGACTTTC
15	-	TRBD2	TRBJ2-1	TRBV11-2	CASSLGTSGNWGPFF	TGTGCCAGCAGCTTAGGGACTAGCGGGAATTGGGGGCCGTTCTTC
11	many	-	TRBJ1-2	TRBV2	CASGLNYGYTF	TGTGCCAGCGGCCTCAACTATGGCTACACCTTC
14	-	-	TRBJ1-5	TRBV2	CASSAEGGNQPQHF	TGTGCCAGCAGTGCGGAGGGGGGGAATCAGCCCCAGCATTTT
15	-	-	TRBJ1-1	TRBV21-1	CASSMNSLLRTEAFF	TGTGCCAGCAGCATGAACAGCCTTTTACGCACTGAAGCTTTCTTT
16	-	TRBD1	TRBJ1-5	TRBV6-6	CASSYRQGYSNQPQHF	TGTGCCAGCAGTTACAGACAGGGCTATAGCAATCAGCCCCAGCATTTT
12	-	-	TRBJ2-1	TRBV29-1	CSVLPQGNEQFF	TGCAGCGTGTTACCTCAGGGGAATGAGCAGTTCTTC
14	-	-	TRBJ2-7	TRBV5-4	CASSFNGGRYEQYF	TGTGCCAGCAGCTTCAACGGGGGAAGGTACGAGCAGTACTTC
15	-	TRBD2	TRBJ2-1	TRBV2	CASSLSGRSYNEQFF	TGTGCCAGCAGTCTTAGCGGGAGGTCCTACAATGAGCAGTTCTTC
13	-	-	TRBJ2-3	TRBV6-1	CASTWTDTDTQYF	TGTGCCAGCACCTGGACAGACACAGATACGCAGTATTTT
15	-	TRBD1	TRBJ1-5	TRBV6-5	CASSGQGVSNQPQHF	TGTGCCAGCAGCGGACAGGGGGTAAGCAATCAGCCCCAGCATTTT
15	-	-	TRBJ1-1	TRBV9	CASSLSGGINTEAFF	TGTGCCAGCAGCCTCAGTGGGGGAATCAACACTGAAGCTTTCTTT
18	-	TRBD1	TRBJ1-2	TRBV9	CASSSRPGQLSDLYGYTF	TGTGCCAGCAGCTCCCGTCCGGGACAGCTTTCGGACCTTTATGGCTACACCTTC
13	once	TRBD1	TRBJ2-7	TRBV6-5	CASSYQGVYEQYF	TGTGCCAGCAGTTACCAGGGGGTCTACGAGCAGTACTTC
16	-	TRBD2	TRBJ2-1	TRBV7-7	CASSSGTSISTDEQFF	TGTGCTAGCAGCTCCGGGACTAGCATCTCTACGGATGAGCAGTTCTTC
15	-	-	TRBJ1-5	TRBV6-5	CASSLYAVINQPQHF	TGTGCCAGCAGTCTCTATGCCGTAATCAATCAGCCCCAGCATTTT
13	-	-	TRBJ1-3	TRBV6-1	CASKRPSGNTIYF	TGTGCCAGCAAACGGCCTTCTGGAAACACCATATATTTT
18	-	-	TRBJ2-1	TRBV6-1	CASSEALRGQGTYNEQFF	TGTGCCAGCAGTGAAGCGCTTCGAGGGCAGGGGACCTACAATGAGCAGTTCTTC
13	-	TRBD1	TRBJ2-1	TRBV2	CASERDRNFEQFF	TGTGCCAGCGAAAGGGACAGGAACTTTGAGCAGTTCTTC
13	-	-	TRBJ2-4	TRBV6-5	CASRDWTSNIQYF	TGTGCCAGCAGAGACTGGACTTCAAACATTCAGTACTTC
16	once	TRBD1	TRBJ1-3	TRBV5-6	CASSPGQGWTGNTIYF	TGTGCCAGCAGCCCCGGACAGGGTTGGACTGGAAACACCATATATTTT